The next 25 T cell receptor beta chains were all read from a single sample in a study of siplizumab effects on memory and regulatory T cells. Only in-frame clones appear in the TCRdb table, and some are missing; sequencing was by immunoSEQ multiplex PCR. The sample lists some 97,000 clones; more than 85% were seen once. What was sequenced was CD4+ T cells sorted from blood. The receptors here all came from a human donor in good health. Some clones in this sample may be carry-over from other donors' samples.

This chain uses TRBV6-6 with TRBJ1-1; D is unclear. CDR1 and CDR2 (germline): MNHNY, SVGAGI (reference sequence). Trimming removed 2 bases from V and 3 bases from J, with 10 bases in between. CDR3 size: 14 residues. The CDR3: CASSYTSRDTEAFF. The CDR3 DNA is TGTGCCAGCAGTTACACCAGTAGGGACACTGAAGCTTTCTTT.

On this clone: Other DNA sequences of this sample code for an identical CDR3. The chain links TRBV7-3 to TRBJ2-3; D not resolved. This CDR3 spans 14 amino acids. Trimming took 6 bases from V and 2 from J, leaving 12 bases between them. Germline CDR1 reads SGHTA; CDR2 reads FQGTGA. Here the CDR3 DNA reads TGTGCCAGCAGTTTTAAGCAGGTCACAGATACGCAGTATTTT. Its translation is CASSFKQVTDTQYF.

The CDR3 is CASSPPGTAIYGYTF. DNA of the CDR3: TGTGCCAGCTCACCACCGGGGACAGCGATTTATGGCTACACCTTC. The rearrangement links TRBV18 to TRBJ1-2; TRBD1 matches at 7 bases. CDR1 and CDR2 from the germline V gene are KGHSH and LQKENI. After removal of 0 bases from V and 5 bases from J, the junction contained 6 bases not matched to a gene. CDR3 length equals 15 residues.

V usage is TRBV5-6 and J usage is TRBJ2-4; weak D call: TRBD1 (5 bases). The V end lost 2 bases, the J end lost 1 base, and 10 bases lay between the germline ends. The CDR3 has 15 residues. CDR1 is SGHDT, CDR2 YYEEEE, per germline. CDR3 coding DNA: TGTGCCAGCAGCTTACAGGATTTTGCCAAAAACATTCAGTACTTC. Protein product: CASSLQDFAKNIQYF.

The chain is built from TRBV10-3 and TRBJ1-1; D perhaps matches TRBD1 (5 bases). Germline V gene sequence: CDR1 ENHRY, CDR2 SYGVKD. The V gene lost 6 bases and the J gene lost 0 bases, with 17 bases spanning the gap. The CDR3 is 16 amino acids. The CDR3 region is CAIRGTWGGMNTEAFF. DNA of the CDR3: TGTGCCATCAGGGGCACGTGGGGGGGGATGAACACTGAAGCTTTCTTT.

The rearrangement uses TRBV2 and TRBJ2-3, with D tentatively TRBD1 (5 bases). The CDR3 is made up of 15 amino acids. Germline loops: CDR1 SNHLY, CDR2 FYNNEI. V lost 5 bases and J lost 2, with 14 bases in between. The CDR3 is CASSQYRKDTDTQYF. The CDR3 bases are TGTGCCAGCAGTCAGTACAGGAAAGACACAGATACGCAGTATTTT. The complete variable domain, with remaining parts taken from reference TRBV2 and TRBJ2-3, reads EPEVTQTPSHQVTQMGQEVILRCVPISNHLYFYWYRQILGQKVEFLVSFYNNEISEKSEIFDDQFSVERPDGSNFTLKIRSTKLEDSAMYFCASSQYRKDTDTQYFGPGTRLTVL.

J is TRBJ2-5 and V is TRBV7-6, with no clear D. CDR1 is SGHVS, CDR2 FNYEAQ, per germline. The CDR3 is made up of 13 amino acids. Trimming removed 5 bases at V and 1 base at J, with 8 bases between. The CDR3 here is CASSLGIQETQYF. Written as DNA, the CDR3 is TGTGCCAGCAGCCTAGGGATCCAAGAGACCCAGTACTTC.

The J gene is TRBJ2-3, the V gene TRBV19, with 10 bases matching TRBD2. Trimming removed 4 bases from V and 3 bases from J; junction bases left unmatched: 7. There are 16 residues in the CDR3. Germline CDR1 reads LNHDA; CDR2 reads SQIVND (reference sequence). Written as DNA, the CDR3 is TGTGCCAGTAGTAGGTTAGCGGGAGGTGGGACAGATACGCAGTATTTT. It yields the protein CASSRLAGGGTDTQYF.

V gene TRBV28 combines with J gene TRBJ2-7; TRBD1 matches 8 bases. This CDR3 spans 15 amino acids. V dropped 7 bases and J dropped 4; count of bases not matched to a gene: 12. Germline V gene sequence: CDR1 MDHEN, CDR2 SYDVKM. CDR3 loop: CASTLGVRGPYEQYF. The CDR3 DNA reads as TGTGCCAGCACCCTCGGGGTCAGGGGGCCATACGAGCAGTACTTC.

The V call is TRBV2, the J call TRBJ1-2; TRBD1 is a possible D gene (5 bases). V was cut by 9 bases and J by 10 bases, with 15 bases left in between. This CDR3 spans 11 amino acids. Germline values: CDR1 SNHLY, CDR2 FYNNEI. In nucleotides, the CDR3 is TGTGCCAGTGGGGCCAGTCTGATCTACACCTTC. Its translation: CASGASLIYTF.

The chain employs TRBV7-3 and TRBJ2-1; the match to TRBD2 covers 11 bases. Germline V gene sequence: CDR1 SGHTA, CDR2 FQGTGA. The CDR3 runs to 17 residues. V gave up 5 bases and J gave up 3 bases; unmatched junction bases: 9. The CDR3 spells CASSPHKGLAVYNEQFF. For the CDR3, the DNA is TGTGCCAGCAGCCCTCATAAGGGACTAGCGGTCTACAATGAGCAGTTCTTC.

The V call is TRBV4-2, the J call TRBJ2-1; 10 bases fit TRBD2. The CDR3 extends over 16 amino acids. J lost 4 bases, V lost 0 bases, and 3 bases had no gene match. Germline assignment: CDR1 LGHNA and CDR2 YNFKEQ. CDR3 in amino acids: CASSQETSGIYNEQFF. CDR3 coding DNA: TGTGCCAGCAGCCAAGAAACTAGCGGGATATACAATGAGCAGTTCTTC.

This rearrangement joins TRBV7-9 to TRBJ1-2; D is unclear. This CDR3 contains 12 residues. The germline V gene has CDR1 SEHNR and CDR2 FQNEAQ (reference sequence). The V end was cut by 3 bases, the J end by 6 bases, with 8 bases between. The CDR3 DNA sequence: TGTGCCAGCAGCTTGGCCAATAATGGCTACACCTTC. Its translation is CASSLANNGYTF.

This chain connects TRBV5-1 to TRBJ1-1, with no clear D. Per the germline V gene, CDR1 is SGHRS and CDR2 is YFSETQ. Trimming stripped 6 bases from V and 0 bases from J, with 9 bases between. The CDR3 extends over 13 amino acids. CDR3 coding DNA: TGCGCCAGCACTTTGAGCGTGAACACTGAAGCTTTCTTT. It specifies CASTLSVNTEAFF. Drawing the rest from reference TRBV5-1 and TRBJ1-1, the complete variable domain is KAGVTQTPRYLIKTRGQQVTLSCSPISGHRSVSWYQQTPGQGLQFLFEYFSETQRNKGNFPGRFSGRQFSNSRSEMNVSTLELGDSALYLCASTLSVNTEAFFGQGTRLTVV.

The V gene is TRBV7-3, the J gene TRBJ2-1; 10 nucleotides line up with TRBD2. This CDR3 comprises 15 residues. Per germline, CDR1 SGHTA and CDR2 FQGTGA. Germline trimming cut 5 bases from V and 7 bases from J; bases unmatched to any gene: 8. The CDR3 sequence: CASSPQLAGRNEQFF. CDR3 coding DNA: TGTGCCAGCAGCCCGCAACTAGCGGGACGGAATGAGCAGTTCTTC.

The J gene is TRBJ2-1, the V gene TRBV5-1; D is undetermined. V was clipped by 4 bases and J by 8 bases, with 22 bases between them. Germline assignment: CDR1 SGHRS and CDR2 YFSETQ. The CDR3 covers 16 residues. CDR3 in amino acids: CASSPGLGLGRDEQFF. The CDR3 nucleotides are TGCGCCAGCAGCCCCGGATTGGGCTTGGGTAGAGATGAGCAGTTCTTC.

The chain joins TRBV10-3 to TRBJ2-1; D is perhaps TRBD2 (5 bases). Germline CDR1 reads ENHRY; CDR2 reads SYGVKD. There are 16 residues in the CDR3. The ends were cut back, 6 bases at V and 9 bases at J, with 24 bases in the middle. This CDR3 is CAIRDLGGTLGGEQFF. The CDR3 DNA sequence: TGTGCCATCAGAGACCTAGGAGGCACCCTAGGAGGTGAGCAGTTCTTC.

The V gene is TRBV15, the J gene TRBJ2-2; TRBD1 is a possible D gene (6 bases). This CDR3 spans 17 amino acids. Trimming took off 2 bases at V and 1 base at J, with 14 bases between the two ends. CDR1 is LNHNV, CDR2 YYDKDF, per germline (reference sequence). CDR3 in DNA: TGTGCCACCAGCAGACGCCTCGGGACACTGAACACCGGGGAGCTGTTTTTT. Protein: CATSRRLGTLNTGELFF.

The chain joins TRBV5-6 to TRBJ2-7; TRBD2 is a possible D gene (6 bases). The CDR3 runs to 16 residues. Trimming shortened V by 1 base and J by 3 bases, and 17 bases separated the two germline ends. In germline, CDR1 is SGHDT, CDR2 YYEEEE. For the CDR3, the DNA is TGTGCCAGCAGCTTGATGAAGGGAGGAAACCTCTACGAGCAGTACTTC. As protein: CASSLMKGGNLYEQYF.

The chain has TRBV14 and TRBJ1-2; D ambiguous. Germline CDR1 is SGHDN and CDR2 is FVKESK. This CDR3 region has 16 residues. V shed 2 bases and J shed 7 bases, with 20 bases lying between them. CDR3 nucleotide sequence: TGTGCCAGCAGCCAATTCTCCGCCTTCGAGATATCTGGCTACACCTTC. Protein: CASSQFSAFEISGYTF.

As DNA, the CDR3 is TGTGCCTGGAGTGTGTACAGGGAGAACACTGAAGCTTTCTTT. Its protein is CAWSVYRENTEAFF. The rearrangement uses TRBV30 and TRBJ1-1; perhaps TRBD1 as D (6 bases). Germline values: CDR1 GTSNPN, CDR2 SVGIG (reference sequence). This CDR3 is 14 amino acids long. V was clipped by 0 bases and J by 1 base, with 9 bases between them. Together with reference TRBV30 and TRBJ1-1, the CDR3 gives the full variable domain: SQTIHQWPATLVQPVGSPLSLECTVEGTSNPNLYWYRQAAGRGLQLLFYSVGIGQISSEVPQNLSASRPQDRQFILSSKKLLLSDSGFYLCAWSVYRENTEAFFGQGTRLTVV.

This chain connects TRBV19 to TRBJ1-1; 7 bases are shared with TRBD1. V gave up 6 bases and J gave up 5 bases; unmatched junction bases: 12. Looked up from germline, CDR1 is LNHDA and CDR2 is SQIVND (reference sequence). The CDR3 is made up of 15 amino acids. The CDR3 sequence: CASSLGSRGKTEAFF. For the CDR3, the DNA is TGTGCCAGTAGCCTCGGGTCCAGGGGGAAGACTGAAGCTTTCTTT.

The chain is built from TRBV10-1 and TRBJ2-2; D is ambiguous. Per the germline V gene, CDR1 is WNHNN and CDR2 is SYGVQD (reference sequence). The V gene lost 3 bases and the J gene lost 4 bases, with 9 bases spanning the gap. This CDR3 region has 14 residues. The CDR3 bases are TGCGCCAGCAGTGAAGGGTCGAGCACCGGGGAGCTGTTTTTT. Its translation: CASSEGSSTGELFF.

In its sample, this clone was seen once. The V and J genes are TRBV28 and TRBJ2-2; 7 bases map to TRBD2. Germline V gene data show CDR1 as MDHEN and CDR2 as SYDVKM. V lost 6 bases and J lost 5; bases outside the gene matches: 6. The CDR3 has 14 amino acids. CDR3 bases: TGTGCCAGCAGATCTAGACTAGCAACCGGGGAGCTGTTTTTT. This gives the protein CASRSRLATGELFF.

The chain combines TRBV6-1 with TRBJ2-1; 8 bases are shared with TRBD2. CDR3 length: 12 residues. V gave up 6 bases and J gave up 11 bases; unmatched junction bases: 6. Germline V CDR1 and CDR2: MNHNS, SASEGT. CDR3 sequence: CASRRGALQQFF. CDR3 nucleotide sequence: TGTGCCAGCAGGCGGGGGGCCCTTCAGCAGTTCTTC.